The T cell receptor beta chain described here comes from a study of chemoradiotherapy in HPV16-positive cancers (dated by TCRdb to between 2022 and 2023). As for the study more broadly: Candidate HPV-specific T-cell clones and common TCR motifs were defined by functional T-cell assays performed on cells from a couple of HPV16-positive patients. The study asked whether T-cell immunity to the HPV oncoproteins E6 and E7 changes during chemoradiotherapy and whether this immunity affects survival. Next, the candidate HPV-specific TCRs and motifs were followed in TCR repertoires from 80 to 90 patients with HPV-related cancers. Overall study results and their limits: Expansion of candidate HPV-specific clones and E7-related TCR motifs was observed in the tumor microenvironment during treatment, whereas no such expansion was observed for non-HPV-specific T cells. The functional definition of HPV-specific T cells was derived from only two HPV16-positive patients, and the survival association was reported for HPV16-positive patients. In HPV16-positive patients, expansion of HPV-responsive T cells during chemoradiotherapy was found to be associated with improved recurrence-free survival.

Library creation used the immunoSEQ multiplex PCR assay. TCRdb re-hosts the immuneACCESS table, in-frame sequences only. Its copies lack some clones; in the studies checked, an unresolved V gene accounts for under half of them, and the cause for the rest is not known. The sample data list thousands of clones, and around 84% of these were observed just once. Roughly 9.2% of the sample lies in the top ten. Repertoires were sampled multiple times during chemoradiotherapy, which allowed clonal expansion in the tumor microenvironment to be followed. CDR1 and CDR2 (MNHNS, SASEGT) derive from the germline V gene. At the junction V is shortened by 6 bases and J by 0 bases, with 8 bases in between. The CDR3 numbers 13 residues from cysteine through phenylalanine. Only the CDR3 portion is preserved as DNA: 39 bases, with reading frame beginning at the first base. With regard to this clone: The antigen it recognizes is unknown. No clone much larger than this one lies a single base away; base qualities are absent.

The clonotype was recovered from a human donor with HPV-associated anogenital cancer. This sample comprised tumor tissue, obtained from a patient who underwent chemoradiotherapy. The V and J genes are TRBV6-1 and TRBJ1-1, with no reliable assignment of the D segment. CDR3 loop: CASRLNMNTEAFF. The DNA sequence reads TGTGCCAGCAGGTTAAACATGAACACTGAAGCTTTCTTT.